Listed here are 12 T cell receptor beta chains from one sample, sequenced in a study of T cell responses to AZD1222 COVID-19 vaccine. Here immunoSEQ multiplex PCR was the method, and the copy in TCRdb shows in-frame clones only, minus some. Of about 140,000 clones listed, 90% to 95% are singletons. The sequencing here drew on peripheral blood, taken 28 days after the second AZD1222 dose. Receptors were obtained from an adult who received the AZD1222 COVID-19 vaccine.

V usage is TRBV10-3 and J usage is TRBJ1-2, with no clear D. V gave up 4 bases and J gave up 6 bases, with 6 bases separating them. CDR3 length: 11 residues. Germline CDR1 ENHRY, CDR2 SYGVKD. Here the CDR3 DNA reads TGTGCCATCAGTGGGGAGAATGGCTACACCTTC. This encodes CAISGENGYTF.

The chain recombines TRBV7-2 with TRBJ2-3; TRBD2 matches at 7 bases. From germline, CDR1 is SGHTA and CDR2 FQGNSA. V gave up 3 bases and J gave up 0 bases; unmatched junction bases: 3. The CDR3 sequence is 15 residues long. CDR3 sequence (DNA): TGTGCCAGCAGCTTCCAAGCGGGGAGCACAGATACGCAGTATTTT. It codes for CASSFQAGSTDTQYF.

V and J are TRBV12-3 or TRBV12-4 and TRBJ1-6, with 8 bases matching TRBD1. The CDR3 runs to 13 residues. J gave up 8 bases and V 10 bases, and 7 bases lay outside the gene matches. CDR3 coding DNA: TGTGCCACCTCGACAGGGGTTGATTCACCCCTCCACTTT. This sequence encodes CATSTGVDSPLHF.

This chain uses TRBV2 with TRBJ1-2; 7 bases match TRBD1. Germline lookup yields CDR1 SNHLY and CDR2 FYNNEI. CDR3 size: 15 residues. Trimming cost V 3 bases and J 2 bases; bases outside gene matches: 6. CDR3 coding DNA: TGTGCCAGCAGTGAGACAGGGACTGGGAACTATGGCTACACCTTC. Encoded protein: CASSETGTGNYGYTF. Together with reference TRBV2 and TRBJ1-2, the CDR3 gives the full variable domain: EPEVTQTPSHQVTQMGQEVILRCVPISNHLYFYWYRQILGQKVEFLVSFYNNEISEKSEIFDDQFSVERPDGSNFTLKIRSTKLEDSAMYFCASSETGTGNYGYTFGSGTRLTVV.

V is TRBV5-1 and J is TRBJ2-1; 11 nucleotides line up with TRBD2. The CDR3 is 15 amino acids. With V trimmed by 4 bases and J by 6 bases, 6 bases remained unmatched. CDR1 and CDR2 (germline): SGHRS, YFSETQ. The CDR3 sequence: CASSLTSGSFNEQFF. For the CDR3, the DNA is TGCGCCAGCAGCCTTACTAGCGGGAGTTTCAATGAGCAGTTCTTC.

The chain links TRBV4-1 to TRBJ1-2; D not certain. The germline V gene encodes CDR1 MGHRA and CDR2 YSYEKL. The CDR3 loop spans 15 amino acids. V was shortened by 3 bases and J by 4 bases, with 15 bases between the two germline ends. DNA for the CDR3: TGCGCCAGCAGCCAGGGGTCTAAGGCTGGCTATGGCTACACCTTC. Translation: CASSQGSKAGYGYTF.

This clone showed up just a few times. The rearrangement joins TRBV18 to TRBJ1-2; D remains ambiguous. The germline V and J ends were trimmed by 2 bases and 2 bases, with 9 bases remaining between them. CDR1 is KGHSH and CDR2 is LQKENI in the germline V gene. CDR3 length equals 14 residues. This chain's CDR3 is CASSPGLQNYGYTF. The CDR3 DNA follows: TGTGCCAGCTCACCAGGACTGCAGAACTATGGCTACACCTTC.

This clone has only one observation. The chain carries TRBV2 and TRBJ2-7; D possibly uses TRBD1 or TRBD2 (5 bases each). Germline loops: CDR1 SNHLY, CDR2 FYNNEI. V was trimmed by 4 bases and J by 4 bases, leaving 17 bases between them. The CDR3 totals 15 residues. The CDR3 protein is CASSGPVGRPYEQYF. The CDR3, as DNA: TGTGCCAGCAGTGGCCCGGTGGGACGGCCGTACGAGCAGTACTTC.

This clone was seen more than once but under ten times. The sample holds other DNA sequences that translate to the same CDR3. This chain joins TRBV18 and TRBJ2-1, with D unclear. Germline CDR1 KGHSH, CDR2 LQKENI. This CDR3 contains 13 residues. Trimming cost V 0 bases and J 4 bases, with 4 bases left between them. The CDR3 is CASSPPSYNEQFF. CDR3 sequence (DNA): TGTGCCAGCTCACCACCGTCATACAATGAGCAGTTCTTC.

This chain joins TRBV6-5 and TRBJ1-2; D perhaps matches TRBD1 (5 bases). CDR1 and CDR2 (germline): MNHEY, SVGAGI. Trimming took off 1 base at V and 0 bases at J, with 12 bases between the two ends. CDR3 length: 16 amino acids. CDR3 sequence reads: CASSYFRVGSNYGYTF. The DNA for the CDR3 is TGTGCCAGCAGTTACTTCAGGGTAGGGTCTAACTATGGCTACACCTTC.

The CDR3 loop reads CASSFGSGKLFF. The CDR3 coding sequence is TGTGCCAGCAGTTTTGGTTCGGGAAAACTGTTTTTT. This sequence joins TRBV27 and TRBJ1-4; D unclear. V was trimmed by 3 bases and J by 10 bases, leaving 9 bases between them. There are 12 residues in the CDR3. Germline-derived CDR1 and CDR2 are MNHEY and SMNVEV (reference sequence).

The chain is built from TRBV5-8 and TRBJ2-7; 10 bases line up with TRBD1. This CDR3 is built from 14 residues. The germline V gene encodes CDR1 SGHTS and CDR2 YDEGEE. With V trimmed by 4 bases and J by 2 bases, 3 bases remained unmatched. The CDR3 protein is CASSPGQGAYEQYF. The CDR3 nucleotides read TGTGCCAGCAGCCCTGGACAGGGGGCCTACGAGCAGTACTTC. Variable domain in full (rest from reference TRBV5-8 and TRBJ2-7): EAGVTQSPTHLIKTRGQQATLRCSPISGHTSVYWYQQALGLGLQFLLWYDEGEERNRGNFPPRFSGRQFPNYSSELNVNALELEDSALYLCASSPGQGAYEQYFGPGTRLTVT.